What follows are 15 T cell receptor beta chains derived from one specimen sequenced in a study of shared clonotypes between healthy human individuals. Measured with immunoSEQ multiplex PCR; TCRdb has only the in-frame clones, and not every one. Altogether some 2,500,000 clones are present, approximately 90% being singletons, with the ten largest covering approximately 0.4%. Sequencing was performed on naive CD4+ T cells from PBMCs. Subset defined: CD45RA+ positively selected. These receptors were taken from a man aged 18-30 years in good health. Some clones in this sample may be carry-over from other donors' samples.

The V call is TRBV28, the J call TRBJ1-2, with no clear D. The CDR3 runs 14 residues. Trimming left V 2 bases short and J 3 bases short, with 10 bases between. Germline lookup yields CDR1 MDHEN and CDR2 SYDVKM. The CDR3 is CASSLPRRDYGYTF. CDR3 DNA: TGTGCCAGCAGTTTACCCCGACGAGACTATGGCTACACCTTC.

This clone came up once. The chain is built from TRBV5-6 and TRBJ2-1; no definite D call. V was clipped by 4 bases and J by 9 bases, with 8 bases between them. CDR3 size: 11 residues. Per germline, CDR1 SGHDT and CDR2 YYEEEE. CDR3 residues: CASSLDGEQFF. Written as DNA, the CDR3 is TGTGCCAGCAGCCTCGACGGTGAGCAGTTCTTC.

Turning to this clone: Other DNA sequences of this sample code for an identical CDR3. This chain links TRBV27 with TRBJ2-2; 11 nucleotides align to TRBD2. V was pared by 5 bases and J by 4 bases, with 3 bases of the junction left unmatched. Germline lookup yields CDR1 MNHEY and CDR2 SMNVEV (reference sequence). This CDR3 comprises 15 residues. The CDR3 nucleotides are TGTGCCAGCAGTCCAGGACTAGCGGGCACCGGGGAGCTGTTTTTT. It yields the protein CASSPGLAGTGELFF.

The chain couples TRBV25-1 to TRBJ2-2; D not certain. V lost 3 bases, J lost 3 bases, and 8 bases lay in between. Germline CDR1 and CDR2: MGHDK and SYGVNS. The CDR3 has 14 amino acids. This CDR3 reads CASSDHGDTGELFF. The CDR3 DNA follows: TGTGCCAGCAGTGATCATGGAGACACCGGGGAGCTGTTTTTT.

This clone is a singleton in its sample. The V and J genes are TRBV19 and TRBJ2-7, with D perhaps matching TRBD2 (5 bases). V dropped 1 base and J dropped 2 bases, with 12 bases sitting between them. This CDR3 has 15 residues. CDR1 LNHDA and CDR2 SQIVND come from the germline V gene (reference sequence). CDR3 in amino acids: CASSIGGGGTYEQYF. CDR3 in DNA: TGTGCCAGTAGTATAGGAGGAGGCGGAACCTACGAGCAGTACTTC. Variable domain in full (rest from reference TRBV19 and TRBJ2-7): DGGITQSPKYLFRKEGQNVTLSCEQNLNHDAMYWYRQDPGQGLRLIYYSQIVNDFQKGDIAEGYSVSREKKESFPLTVTSAQKNPTAFYLCASSIGGGGTYEQYFGPGTRLTVT.

The chain links TRBV19 to TRBJ2-1; TRBD2 aligns across 10 bases. Per germline, CDR1 LNHDA and CDR2 SQIVND (reference sequence). Losses at the gene ends were 1 base for V and 0 bases for J; bases not matched to a gene: 12. The CDR3 is 20 residues long. The CDR3 nucleotides read TGTGCCAGTAGTATAGCGGTCGGGACTAGCGCACCTAGCTCCTACAATGAGCAGTTCTTC. Translated: CASSIAVGTSAPSSYNEQFF.

The rearrangement uses TRBV11-3 and TRBJ2-1; 12 bases line up with TRBD2. CDR1 SGHNT and CDR2 YENEEA come from the germline V gene. The CDR3 runs 16 residues. The V segment lost 1 base and the J segment 8 bases; nucleotides outside the gene matches: 6. CDR3 nucleotide sequence: TGTGCCAGCAGCTTAGGTAGACTAGCGGGAGCCCATGAGCAGTTCTTC. This translates into CASSLGRLAGAHEQFF.

The chain combines TRBV7-6 with TRBJ2-3, with 8 bases that match TRBD1. With 4 bases clipped from V and 4 bases from J, the junction kept 4 bases outside the gene matches. Germline V gene sequence: CDR1 SGHVS, CDR2 FNYEAQ. CDR3 length: 14 residues. The CDR3 DNA reads as TGTGCCAGCAGCTCAGGGACAGGCGCAGATACGCAGTATTTT. Its translation: CASSSGTGADTQYF. Based on the CDR3 plus reference TRBV7-6 and TRBJ2-3, the full variable domain is GAGVSQSPRYKVTKRGQDVALRCDPISGHVSLYWYRQALGQGPEFLTYFNYEAQQDKSGLPNDRFSAERPEGSISTLTIQRTEQRDSAMYRCASSSGTGADTQYFGPGTRLTVL.

The chain carries TRBV2 and TRBJ2-1; D may be TRBD2 (6 bases). The CDR3 sequence is 12 residues long. Germline values: CDR1 SNHLY, CDR2 FYNNEI. Trimming took off 6 bases at V and 10 bases at J, with 13 bases between the two ends. The CDR3 nucleotides read TGTGCCAGCAGGGGGTGGCTAGCGGAGCAGTTCTTC. Its protein product is CASRGWLAEQFF.

The genes are TRBV28 and TRBJ2-7, with D perhaps TRBD2 (6 bases). This CDR3 contains 14 residues. The germline V gene has CDR1 MDHEN and CDR2 SYDVKM. Trimming shortened V by 2 bases and J by 3 bases, and 11 bases separated the two germline ends. CDR3 region: CASSLPGTRYEQYF. DNA for the CDR3: TGTGCCAGCAGTTTACCTGGGACTCGCTACGAGCAGTACTTC.

The genes are TRBV2 and TRBJ1-2; 7 bases match TRBD1. V trimming: 6 bases; J trimming: 8 bases; junction bases outside the gene matches: 9. The CDR3 is 13 residues long. Germline CDR1 SNHLY, CDR2 FYNNEI. CDR3: CASRATGAPGYTF. CDR3 bases: TGTGCCAGCAGGGCTACAGGGGCGCCGGGCTACACCTTC.

The CDR3 is CASSYQYANGYTF. As DNA, the CDR3 is TGTGCCAGCAGTTACCAGTACGCGAACGGCTACACCTTC. The chain uses TRBV6-5 and TRBJ1-2; D call uncertain. Trimming left V 2 bases short and J 8 bases short, with 12 bases between. CDR3 size: 13 residues. Germline V gene sequence: CDR1 MNHEY, CDR2 SVGAGI.

CDR3 nucleotide sequence: TGTGCCAGTAGTATGAGGGAGTTAAATCAGCCCCAGCATTTT. This sequence encodes CASSMRELNQPQHF. The chain joins TRBV19 to TRBJ1-5; no firm D call. The CDR3 sequence is 14 residues long. Germline lookup yields CDR1 LNHDA and CDR2 SQIVND (reference sequence). V was clipped by 3 bases and J by 4 bases, with 10 bases between them.

On this clone itself: This sample also contains other DNA sequences that code for the same CDR3. The rearrangement uses TRBV5-4 and TRBJ2-3, with a possible D match to TRBD2 (5 bases). The CDR3 is made up of 17 amino acids. V lost 0 bases to trimming and J lost 2 bases, with 16 bases between them. Germline values: CDR1 SGHNT, CDR2 YYREEE (reference sequence). The CDR3 DNA reads TGTGCCAGCAGCTTGGGTCCCCTCGCGGGCGACACAGATACGCAGTATTTT. This gives the protein CASSLGPLAGDTDTQYF.

The V call is TRBV5-1, the J call TRBJ2-1, with D hard to call. The germline CDR1 and CDR2 sequences are SGHRS and YFSETQ. The CDR3 runs to 15 residues. The V end was cut by 2 bases, the J end by 4 bases, with 13 bases between. In nucleotides, the CDR3 is TGCGCCAGCAGCTTTGACCGGGTCAAATACAATGAGCAGTTCTTC. This translates into CASSFDRVKYNEQFF.